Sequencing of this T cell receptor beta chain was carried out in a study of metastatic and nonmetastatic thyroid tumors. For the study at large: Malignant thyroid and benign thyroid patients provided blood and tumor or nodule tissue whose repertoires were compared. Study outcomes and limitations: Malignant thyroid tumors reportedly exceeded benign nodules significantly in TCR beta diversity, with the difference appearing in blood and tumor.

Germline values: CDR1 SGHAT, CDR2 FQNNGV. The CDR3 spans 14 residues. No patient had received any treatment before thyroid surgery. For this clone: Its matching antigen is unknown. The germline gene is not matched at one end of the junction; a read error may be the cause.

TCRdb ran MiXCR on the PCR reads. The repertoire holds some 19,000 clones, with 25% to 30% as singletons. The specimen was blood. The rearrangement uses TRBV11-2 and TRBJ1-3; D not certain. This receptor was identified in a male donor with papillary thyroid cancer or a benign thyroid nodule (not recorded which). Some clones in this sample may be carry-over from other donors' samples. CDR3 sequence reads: CASILRFRSNNIYF. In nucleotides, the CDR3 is TGTGCCAGCATCTTGAGGTTTCGGTCAAACAACATATATTTT. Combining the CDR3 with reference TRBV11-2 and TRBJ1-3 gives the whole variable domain EAGVAQSPRYKIIEKRQSVAFWCNPISGHATLYWYQQILGQGPKLLIQFQNNGVVDDSQLPKDRFSAERLKGVDSTLKIQPAKLEDSAVYLCASILRFRSNNIYFGEGSWLTVV.